These 2 T cell receptor beta chains came from one sample sequenced in a study of blood T cell repertoires in COVID-19. Generated by immunoSEQ multiplex PCR, the TCRdb table keeps only in-frame clones and is missing some. Of a few hundred thousand clones in the sample, approximately 82% were seen once. The sample was peripheral blood. The receptors were gathered from a man between 25 and 39 years old who had recovered from COVID-19.

The chain carries TRBV5-1 and TRBJ2-1; 9 nucleotides align to TRBD2. CDR3 length: 15 residues. The germline CDR1 and CDR2 sequences are SGHRS and YFSETQ. V lost 4 bases to trimming and J lost 5 bases; unmatched junction nucleotides: 7. The CDR3 sequence is CASSPRLAENNEQFF. CDR3 sequence (DNA): TGCGCCAGCAGCCCCCGACTAGCGGAGAACAATGAGCAGTTCTTC. The full variable domain, in which reference TRBV5-1 and TRBJ2-1 provide the parts outside the CDR3, is KAGVTQTPRYLIKTRGQQVTLSCSPISGHRSVSWYQQTPGQGLQFLFEYFSETQRNKGNFPGRFSGRQFSNSRSEMNVSTLELGDSALYLCASSPRLAENNEQFFGPGTRLTVL.

V and J are TRBV5-1 and TRBJ1-3; tentative D call: TRBD1 (6 bases). The CDR3 length is 15 residues. The germline V gene has CDR1 SGHRS and CDR2 YFSETQ. Trimming took off 5 bases at V and 0 bases at J, with 12 bases between the two ends. The CDR3 region has the DNA TGCGCCAGCAGAGGACAGCTTACCTCTGGAAACACCATATATTTT. Protein: CASRGQLTSGNTIYF.